These 9 T cell receptor beta chains share one sample of origin, sequenced in a study of CD8+CD57+ T cells in acquired aplastic anemia. It was genomic DNA that served as the template for profiling TCR beta VDJ and CDR3. TCRdb itself ran the reads through MiXCR, one entry per CDR3 protein. The table includes 95,000 to 120,000 distinct CDR3 sequences, 51% detected once. Sequenced material: sorted CD4+, CD8+, or CD8+CD57+ T cells (not recorded which) from PBMCs. All receptors come from a human donor in good health, serving as a control.

The chain recombines TRBV24-1 with TRBJ1-5; D may be TRBD1 (5 bases). Trimming took off 6 bases at V and 4 bases at J, with 9 bases between the two ends. This CDR3 has 13 amino acids. Germline CDR1 KGHDR, CDR2 SFDVKD. This chain's CDR3 is CATSRGGNQPQHF. CDR3 DNA sequence: TGTGCCACCAGTAGGGGAGGGAATCAGCCCCAGCATTTT.

This clonotype was found once. The chain has TRBV20-1 and TRBJ1-2; 12 nucleotides match TRBD1. With 7 bases clipped from V and 2 bases from J, the junction kept 5 bases outside the gene matches. The V gene's germline CDR1 is DFQATT and CDR2 SNEGSKA (reference sequence). CDR3 length: 14 amino acids. The CDR3: CSVGGTGGNYGYTF. The CDR3 DNA reads as TGCAGTGTTGGAGGGACAGGGGGCAACTATGGCTACACCTTC.

The chain couples TRBV2 to TRBJ2-7; D might be TRBD2 (6 bases). Trimming left V 5 bases short and J 5 bases short, with 19 bases between. This CDR3 has 15 amino acids. The germline CDR1 and CDR2 sequences are SNHLY and FYNNEI. CDR3 sequence: CASSLLRDALDEQYF. The CDR3, as DNA: TGTGCCAGCAGTTTATTGCGGGACGCTTTAGACGAGCAGTACTTC.

This chain connects TRBV9 to TRBJ2-1, with 8 bases aligning to TRBD2. The CDR3 is made up of 14 amino acids. Germline V gene sequence: CDR1 SGDLS, CDR2 YYNGEE. J lost 4 bases, V lost 3 bases, and 3 bases had no gene match. CDR3 region: CASSAGGEYNEQFF. CDR3 DNA sequence: TGTGCCAGCAGCGCGGGAGGGGAATACAATGAGCAGTTCTTC.

The genes are TRBV7-9 and TRBJ1-2; TRBD1 agrees at 8 bases. Germline V gene sequence: CDR1 SEHNR, CDR2 FQNEAQ (reference sequence). The CDR3 has 13 residues. J lost 4 bases, V lost 5 bases, and 3 bases had no gene match. The CDR3 nucleotides are TGTGCCAGCAGCAGGGACAGGTCCTATGGCTACACCTTC. Amino acid sequence: CASSRDRSYGYTF.

The V and J genes are TRBV19 and TRBJ1-2, with D perhaps TRBD1 (6 bases). The germline CDR1 and CDR2 sequences are LNHDA and SQIVND (reference sequence). CDR3 length: 14 amino acids. V was clipped by 11 bases and J by 5 bases, with 21 bases between them. The CDR3 here is CAVTSSGTFYGYTF. DNA for the CDR3: TGTGCCGTAACATCTTCCGGGACATTTTATGGCTACACCTTC.

This clonotype occurred a few times. V usage is TRBV10-3 and J usage is TRBJ1-1; D is uncertain. The CDR3 has 13 residues. The V gene lost 4 bases and the J gene lost 6 bases, with 12 bases spanning the gap. Per germline, CDR1 ENHRY and CDR2 SYGVKD. The CDR3 sequence: CAISAETQAEAFF. CDR3 in DNA: TGTGCCATCAGTGCCGAGACGCAAGCTGAAGCTTTCTTT.

This clonotype appeared many times. The rearrangement links TRBV9 to TRBJ2-3; 9 nucleotides line up with TRBD2. Trimming took 3 bases from V and 0 from J; bases not matched to a gene: 8. This CDR3 is 17 amino acids long. Germline V gives CDR1 SGDLS, CDR2 YYNGEE. Written as DNA, the CDR3 is TGTGCCAGCAGCGGGAAAGCGGGGGGCACTAGCACAGATACGCAGTATTTT. Protein: CASSGKAGGTSTDTQYF.

The chain couples TRBV29-1 to TRBJ1-2, with D possibly being TRBD1 (6 bases). Germline values: CDR1 SQVTM, CDR2 ANQGSEA. Deletions cut 6 bases from V and 8 bases from J, with 13 bases between. The CDR3 consists of 11 residues. DNA for the CDR3: TGCAGCGTAATGACAGGTGGCGGCTACACCTTC. Translating gives CSVMTGGGYTF.